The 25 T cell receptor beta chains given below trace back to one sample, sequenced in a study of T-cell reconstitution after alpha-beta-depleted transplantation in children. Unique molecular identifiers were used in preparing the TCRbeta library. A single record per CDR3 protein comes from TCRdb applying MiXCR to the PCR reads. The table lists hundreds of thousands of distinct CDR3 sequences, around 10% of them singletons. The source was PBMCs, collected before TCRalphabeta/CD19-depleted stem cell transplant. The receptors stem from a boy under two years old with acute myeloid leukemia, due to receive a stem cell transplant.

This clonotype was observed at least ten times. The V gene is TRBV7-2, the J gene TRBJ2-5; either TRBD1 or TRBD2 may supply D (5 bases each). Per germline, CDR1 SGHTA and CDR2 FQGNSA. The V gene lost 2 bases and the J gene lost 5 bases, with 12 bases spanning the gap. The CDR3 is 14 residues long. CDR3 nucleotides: TGTGCCAGCAGCTTAAACGGGGCGGGTGAGACCCAGTACTTC. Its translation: CASSLNGAGETQYF. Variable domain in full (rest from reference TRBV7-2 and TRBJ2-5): GAGVSQSPSNKVTEKGKDVELRCDPISGHTALYWYRQSLGQGLEFLIYFQGNSAPDKSGLPSDRFSAERTGGSVSTLTIQRTQQEDSAVYLCASSLNGAGETQYFGPGTRLLVL.

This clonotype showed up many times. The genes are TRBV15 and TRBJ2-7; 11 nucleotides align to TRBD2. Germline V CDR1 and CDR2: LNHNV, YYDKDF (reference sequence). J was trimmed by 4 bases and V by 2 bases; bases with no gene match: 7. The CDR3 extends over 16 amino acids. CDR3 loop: CATSRLAGGLRYEQYF. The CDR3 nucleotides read TGTGCCACCAGCAGACTAGCGGGGGGCCTACGGTACGAGCAGTACTTC.

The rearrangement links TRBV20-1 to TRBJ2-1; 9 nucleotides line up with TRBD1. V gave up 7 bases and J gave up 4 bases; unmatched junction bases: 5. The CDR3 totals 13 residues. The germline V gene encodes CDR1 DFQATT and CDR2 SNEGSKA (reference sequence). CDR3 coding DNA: TGCAGTGTCACGACAGGGGGATACAATGAGCAGTTCTTC. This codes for CSVTTGGYNEQFF.

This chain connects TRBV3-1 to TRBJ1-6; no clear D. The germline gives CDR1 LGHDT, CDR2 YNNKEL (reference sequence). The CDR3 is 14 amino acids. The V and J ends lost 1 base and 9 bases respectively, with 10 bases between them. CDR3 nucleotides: TGTGCCAGCAGCCAAGTTGCGGGTTCTTCACCCCTCCACTTT. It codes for CASSQVAGSSPLHF. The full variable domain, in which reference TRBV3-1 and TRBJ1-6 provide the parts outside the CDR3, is DTAVSQTPKYLVTQMGNDKSIKCEQNLGHDTMYWYKQDSKKFLKIMFSYNNKELIINETVPNRFSPKSPDKAHLNLHINSLELGDSAVYFCASSQVAGSSPLHFGNGTRLTVT.

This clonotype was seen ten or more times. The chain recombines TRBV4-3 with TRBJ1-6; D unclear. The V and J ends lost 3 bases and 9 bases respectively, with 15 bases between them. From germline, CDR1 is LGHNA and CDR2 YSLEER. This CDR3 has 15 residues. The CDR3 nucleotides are TGCGCCAGCAGCCAGGAAGGGCCCCGGAGTTCACCCCTCCACTTT. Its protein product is CASSQEGPRSSPLHF.

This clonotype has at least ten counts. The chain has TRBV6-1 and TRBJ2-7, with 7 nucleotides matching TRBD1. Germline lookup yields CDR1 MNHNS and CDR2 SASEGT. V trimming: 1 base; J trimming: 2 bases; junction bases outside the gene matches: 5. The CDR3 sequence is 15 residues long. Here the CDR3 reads CASSEVRGTAYEQYF. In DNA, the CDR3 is TGTGCCAGCAGTGAAGTGAGGGGGACAGCCTACGAGCAGTACTTC.

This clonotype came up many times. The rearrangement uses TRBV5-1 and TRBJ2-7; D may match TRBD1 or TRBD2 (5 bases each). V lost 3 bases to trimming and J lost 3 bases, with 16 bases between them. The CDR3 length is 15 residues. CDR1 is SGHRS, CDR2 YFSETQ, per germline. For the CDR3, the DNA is TGCGCCAGCAGCTCCGGGGACGGACGGATCTACGAGCAGTACTTC. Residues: CASSSGDGRIYEQYF.

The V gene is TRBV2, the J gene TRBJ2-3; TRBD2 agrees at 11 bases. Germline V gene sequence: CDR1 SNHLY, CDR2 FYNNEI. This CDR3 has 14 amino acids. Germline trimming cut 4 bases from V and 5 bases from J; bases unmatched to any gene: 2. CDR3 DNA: TGTGCCAGCAGTGGAGGACTAGCGGGAGATACGCAGTATTTT. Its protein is CASSGGLAGDTQYF.

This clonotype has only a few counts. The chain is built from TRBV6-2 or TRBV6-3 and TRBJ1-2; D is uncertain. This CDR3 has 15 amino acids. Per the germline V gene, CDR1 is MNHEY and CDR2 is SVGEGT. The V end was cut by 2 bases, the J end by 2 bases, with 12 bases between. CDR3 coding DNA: TGTGCCAGCAGTTACCGGGGAGGGCGCAACTATGGCTACACCTTC. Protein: CASSYRGGRNYGYTF.

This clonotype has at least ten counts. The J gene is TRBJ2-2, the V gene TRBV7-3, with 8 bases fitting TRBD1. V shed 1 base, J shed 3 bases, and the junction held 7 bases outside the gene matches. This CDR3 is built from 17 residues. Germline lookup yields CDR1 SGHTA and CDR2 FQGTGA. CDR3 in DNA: TGTGCCAGCAGCTTAAACGCCGACAGGGGAGACACCGGGGAGCTGTTTTTT. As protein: CASSLNADRGDTGELFF.

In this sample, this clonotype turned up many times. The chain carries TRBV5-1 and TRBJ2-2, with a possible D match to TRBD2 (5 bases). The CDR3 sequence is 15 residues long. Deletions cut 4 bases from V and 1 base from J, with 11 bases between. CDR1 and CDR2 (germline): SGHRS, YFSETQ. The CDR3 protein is CASSTGLLNTGELFF. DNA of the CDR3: TGCGCCAGCAGCACCGGACTTCTGAACACCGGGGAGCTGTTTTTT.

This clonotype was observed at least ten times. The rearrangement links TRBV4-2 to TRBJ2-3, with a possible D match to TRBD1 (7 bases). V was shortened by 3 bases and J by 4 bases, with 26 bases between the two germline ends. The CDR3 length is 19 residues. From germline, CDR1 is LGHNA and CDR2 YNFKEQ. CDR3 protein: CASSHAGGKGTRKADTQYF. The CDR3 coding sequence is TGTGCCAGCAGCCATGCAGGGGGGAAGGGGACGCGGAAAGCAGATACGCAGTATTTT.

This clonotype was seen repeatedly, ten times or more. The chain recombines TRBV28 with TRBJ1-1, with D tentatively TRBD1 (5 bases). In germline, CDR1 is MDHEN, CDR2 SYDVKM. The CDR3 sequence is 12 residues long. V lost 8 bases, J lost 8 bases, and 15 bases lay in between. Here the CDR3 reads CASGGSNAEAFF. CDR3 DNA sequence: TGTGCCAGCGGGGGTTCCAACGCCGAAGCTTTCTTT.

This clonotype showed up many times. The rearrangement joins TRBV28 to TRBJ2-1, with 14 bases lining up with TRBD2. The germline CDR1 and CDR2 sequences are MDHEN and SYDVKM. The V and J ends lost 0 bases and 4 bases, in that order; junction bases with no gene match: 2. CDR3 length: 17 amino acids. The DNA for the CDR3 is TGTGCCAGCAGTTTATGGACTAGCGGGAGGGGATACAATGAGCAGTTCTTC. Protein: CASSLWTSGRGYNEQFF.

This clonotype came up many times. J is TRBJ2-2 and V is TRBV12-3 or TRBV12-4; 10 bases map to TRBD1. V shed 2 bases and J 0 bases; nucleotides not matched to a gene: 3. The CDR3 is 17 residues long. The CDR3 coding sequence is TGTGCCAGCAGTTTATCGGGACAGGGGCCGAACACCGGGGAGCTGTTTTTT. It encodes CASSLSGQGPNTGELFF.

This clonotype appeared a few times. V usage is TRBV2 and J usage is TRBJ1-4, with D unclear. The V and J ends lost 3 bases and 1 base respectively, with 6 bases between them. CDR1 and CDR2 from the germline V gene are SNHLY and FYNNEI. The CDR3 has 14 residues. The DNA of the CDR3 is TGTGCCAGCAGTGAGGGGAGAACTAATGAAAAACTGTTTTTT. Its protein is CASSEGRTNEKLFF. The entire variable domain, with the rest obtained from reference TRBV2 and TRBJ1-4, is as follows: EPEVTQTPSHQVTQMGQEVILRCVPISNHLYFYWYRQILGQKVEFLVSFYNNEISEKSEIFDDQFSVERPDGSNFTLKIRSTKLEDSAMYFCASSEGRTNEKLFFGSGTQLSVL.

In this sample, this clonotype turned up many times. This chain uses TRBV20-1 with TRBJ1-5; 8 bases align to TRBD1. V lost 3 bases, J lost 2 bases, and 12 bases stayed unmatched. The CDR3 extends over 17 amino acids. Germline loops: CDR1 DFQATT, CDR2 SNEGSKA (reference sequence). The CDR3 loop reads CSASRTGGPVGNQPQHF. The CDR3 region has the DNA TGCAGTGCTAGCCGAACAGGGGGTCCTGTCGGCAATCAGCCCCAGCATTTT.

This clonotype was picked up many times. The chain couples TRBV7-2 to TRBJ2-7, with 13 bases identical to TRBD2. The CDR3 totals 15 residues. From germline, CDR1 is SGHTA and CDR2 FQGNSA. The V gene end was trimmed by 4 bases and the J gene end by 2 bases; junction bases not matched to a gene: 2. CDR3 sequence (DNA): TGTGCCAGCAGCTGGACTAGCGGGGGCCCCTACGAGCAGTACTTC. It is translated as CASSWTSGGPYEQYF.

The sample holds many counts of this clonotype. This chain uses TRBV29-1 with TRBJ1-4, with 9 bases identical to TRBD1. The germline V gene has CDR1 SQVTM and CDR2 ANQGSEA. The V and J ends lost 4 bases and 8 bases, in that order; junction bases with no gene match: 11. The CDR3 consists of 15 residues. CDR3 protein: CSVGQTQGAGEKLFF. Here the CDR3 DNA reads TGCAGCGTTGGCCAGACACAGGGGGCGGGGGAAAAACTGTTTTTT.

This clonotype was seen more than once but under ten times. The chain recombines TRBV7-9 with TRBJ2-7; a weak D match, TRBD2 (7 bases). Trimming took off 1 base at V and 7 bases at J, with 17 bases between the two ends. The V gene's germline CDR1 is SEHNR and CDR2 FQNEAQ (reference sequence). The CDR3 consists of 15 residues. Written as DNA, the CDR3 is TGTGCCAGCAGCTTAGGACGTGGGGGGGCGGAAGAGCAGTACTTC. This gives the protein CASSLGRGGAEEQYF.

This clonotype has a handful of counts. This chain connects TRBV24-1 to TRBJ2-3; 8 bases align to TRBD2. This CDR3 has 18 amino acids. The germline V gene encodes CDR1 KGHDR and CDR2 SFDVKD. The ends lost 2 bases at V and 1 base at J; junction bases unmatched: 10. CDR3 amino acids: CATSDSSGRPVGTDTQYF. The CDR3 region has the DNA TGTGCCACCAGTGATTCCAGCGGGAGACCTGTGGGCACAGATACGCAGTATTTT.

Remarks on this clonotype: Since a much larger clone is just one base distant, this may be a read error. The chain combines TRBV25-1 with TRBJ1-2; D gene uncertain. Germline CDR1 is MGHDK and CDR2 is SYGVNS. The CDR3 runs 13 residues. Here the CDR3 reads CGSSEGRSRGYTF. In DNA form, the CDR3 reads TGTGGCAGCAGTGAAGGAAGGTCCCGGGGCTACACCTTC.

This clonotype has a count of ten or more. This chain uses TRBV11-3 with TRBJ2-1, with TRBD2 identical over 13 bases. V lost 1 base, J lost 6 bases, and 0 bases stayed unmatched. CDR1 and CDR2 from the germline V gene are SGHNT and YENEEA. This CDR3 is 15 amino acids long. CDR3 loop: CASSLGTSGSNEQFF. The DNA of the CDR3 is TGTGCCAGCAGCTTAGGGACTAGCGGGAGCAATGAGCAGTTCTTC.

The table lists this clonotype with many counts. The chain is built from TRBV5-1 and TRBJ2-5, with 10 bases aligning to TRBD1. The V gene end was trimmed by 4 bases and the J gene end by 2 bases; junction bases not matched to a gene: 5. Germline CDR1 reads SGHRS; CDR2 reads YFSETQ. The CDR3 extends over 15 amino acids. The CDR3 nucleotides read TGCGCCAGCAGCGGGCTGGGACAGGGGCAAGAGACCCAGTACTTC. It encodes CASSGLGQGQETQYF.

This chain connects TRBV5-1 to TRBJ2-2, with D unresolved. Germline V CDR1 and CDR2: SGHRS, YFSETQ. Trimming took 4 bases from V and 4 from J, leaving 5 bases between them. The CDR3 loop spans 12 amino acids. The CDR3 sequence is CASSTTTGELFF. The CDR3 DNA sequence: TGCGCCAGCAGCACCACCACCGGGGAGCTGTTTTTT.